This T cell receptor (beta chain) was identified in a study of graft-versus-host responses after intestinal transplantation. Study context: Recipients uniformly received anti-thymocyte globulin induction, followed by tacrolimus and steroids for about three years.

This CDR3 spans 13 amino acids. With 6 bases clipped from V and 4 bases from J, the junction kept 4 bases outside the gene matches. CDR1 and CDR2 from the germline V gene are MRHNA and SNTAGT. Profiling relied on immunoSEQ multiplex PCR, and the TCRdb table lists in-frame clones only, not all of them. The data hold roughly 90,000 clones, with around 90% observed a single time. On this clone itself: Its antigen is not known.

General study results and limits: Among recipient marrow samples, GvH clones were found; some appeared first in ileum or blood. Early post-transplant HvG declines tracked with peak circulating GvH clone levels.

The input for sequencing was unstimulated CD4+ T cells sorted from spleen or lymph node cells, taken before transplant. This receptor was identified in a human donor who was the organ donor for an intestinal transplant. V and J are TRBV6-4 and TRBJ1-2, with TRBD1 identical over 8 bases. The CDR3 sequence is CASRPTGGYGYTF. The CDR3 nucleotides read TGTGCCAGCAGACCCACAGGGGGCTATGGCTACACCTTC.